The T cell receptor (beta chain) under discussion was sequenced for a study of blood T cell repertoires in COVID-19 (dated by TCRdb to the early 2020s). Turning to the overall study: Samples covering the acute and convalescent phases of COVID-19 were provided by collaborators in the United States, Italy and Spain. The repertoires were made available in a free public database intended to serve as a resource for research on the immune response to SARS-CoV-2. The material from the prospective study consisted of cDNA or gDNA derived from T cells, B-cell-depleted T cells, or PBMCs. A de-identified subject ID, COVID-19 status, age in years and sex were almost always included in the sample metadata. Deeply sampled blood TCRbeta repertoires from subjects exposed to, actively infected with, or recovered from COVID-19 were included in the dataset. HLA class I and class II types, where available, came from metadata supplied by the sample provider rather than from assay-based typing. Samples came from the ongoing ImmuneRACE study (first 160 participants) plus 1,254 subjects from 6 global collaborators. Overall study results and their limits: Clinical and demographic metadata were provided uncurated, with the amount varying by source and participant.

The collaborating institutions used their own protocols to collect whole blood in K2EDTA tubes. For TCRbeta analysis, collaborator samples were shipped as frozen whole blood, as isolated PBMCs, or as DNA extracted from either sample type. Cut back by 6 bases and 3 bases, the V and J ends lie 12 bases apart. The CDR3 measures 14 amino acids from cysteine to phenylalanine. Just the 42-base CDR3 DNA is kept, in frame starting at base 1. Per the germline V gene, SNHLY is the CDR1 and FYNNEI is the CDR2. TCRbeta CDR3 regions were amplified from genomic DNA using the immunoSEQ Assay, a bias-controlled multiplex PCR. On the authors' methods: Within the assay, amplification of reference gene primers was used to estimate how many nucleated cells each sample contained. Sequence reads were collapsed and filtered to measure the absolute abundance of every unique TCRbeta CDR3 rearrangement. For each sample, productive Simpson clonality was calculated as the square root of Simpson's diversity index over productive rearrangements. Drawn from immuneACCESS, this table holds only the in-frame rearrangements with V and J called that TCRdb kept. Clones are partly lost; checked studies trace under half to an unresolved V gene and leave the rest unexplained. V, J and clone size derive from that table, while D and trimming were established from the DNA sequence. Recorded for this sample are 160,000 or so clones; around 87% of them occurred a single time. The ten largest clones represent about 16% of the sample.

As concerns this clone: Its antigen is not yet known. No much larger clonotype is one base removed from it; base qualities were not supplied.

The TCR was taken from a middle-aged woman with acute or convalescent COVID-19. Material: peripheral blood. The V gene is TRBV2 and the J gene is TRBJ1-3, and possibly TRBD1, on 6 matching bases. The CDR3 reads CASSATGFGNTIYF. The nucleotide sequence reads TGTGCCAGCAGCGCAACAGGGTTTGGAAACACCATATATTTT.